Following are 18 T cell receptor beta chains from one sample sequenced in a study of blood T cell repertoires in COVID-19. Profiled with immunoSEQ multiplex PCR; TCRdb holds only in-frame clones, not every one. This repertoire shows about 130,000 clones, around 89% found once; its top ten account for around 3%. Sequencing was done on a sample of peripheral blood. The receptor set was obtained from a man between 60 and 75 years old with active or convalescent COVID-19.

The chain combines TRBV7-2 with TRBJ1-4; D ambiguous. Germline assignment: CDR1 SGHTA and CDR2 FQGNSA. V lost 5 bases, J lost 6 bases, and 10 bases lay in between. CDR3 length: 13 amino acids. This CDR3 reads CASSLPGHEKLFF. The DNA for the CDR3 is TGTGCCAGCAGCCTCCCGGGTCATGAAAAACTGTTTTTT.

The DNA of the CDR3 is TGTGCCAGCAGTTACTCTGGACACTTCACGGGAAACATTCAGTACTTC. Translated, it gives CASSYSGHFTGNIQYF. The genes are TRBV6-2 or TRBV6-3 and TRBJ2-4; D perhaps matches TRBD1 (5 bases). The length of the CDR3 is 16 residues. Per the germline V gene, CDR1 is MNHEY and CDR2 is SVGEGT. Trimming removed 0 bases from V and 6 bases from J, with 15 bases in between.

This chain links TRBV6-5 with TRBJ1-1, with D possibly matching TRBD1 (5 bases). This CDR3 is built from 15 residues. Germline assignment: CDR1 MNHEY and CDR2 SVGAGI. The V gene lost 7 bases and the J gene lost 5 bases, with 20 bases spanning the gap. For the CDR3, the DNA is TGTGCCAGCAAGCGGGTTGGGGGGGAGAGGACTGAAGCTTTCTTT. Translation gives CASKRVGGERTEAFF.

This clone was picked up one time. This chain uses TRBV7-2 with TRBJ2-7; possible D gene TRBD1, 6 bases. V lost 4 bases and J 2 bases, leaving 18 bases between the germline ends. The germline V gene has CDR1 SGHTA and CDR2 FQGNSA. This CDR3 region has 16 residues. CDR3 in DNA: TGTGCCAGCAGCTCAGCCGTCTCAGGGGTGGCCTACGAGCAGTACTTC. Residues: CASSSAVSGVAYEQYF.

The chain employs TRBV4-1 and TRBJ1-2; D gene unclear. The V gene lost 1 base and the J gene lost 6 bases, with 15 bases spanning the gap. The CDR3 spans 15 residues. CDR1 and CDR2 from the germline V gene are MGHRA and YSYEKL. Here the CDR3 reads CASSQGIQEEHGYTF. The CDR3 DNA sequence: TGCGCCAGCAGCCAAGGGATTCAAGAGGAGCATGGCTACACCTTC.

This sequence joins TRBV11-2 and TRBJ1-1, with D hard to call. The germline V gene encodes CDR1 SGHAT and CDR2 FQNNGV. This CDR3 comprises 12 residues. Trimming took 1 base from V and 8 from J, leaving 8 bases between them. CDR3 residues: CASSLGRGEAFF. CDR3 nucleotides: TGTGCCAGCAGCTTAGGCCGGGGAGAAGCTTTCTTT.

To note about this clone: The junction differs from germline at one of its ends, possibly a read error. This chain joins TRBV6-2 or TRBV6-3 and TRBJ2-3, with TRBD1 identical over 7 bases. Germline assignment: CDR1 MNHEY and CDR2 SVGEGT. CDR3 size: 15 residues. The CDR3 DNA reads TGTGCCAGCACTTACCTGGGGACAGGCACAGATACGCAGTATTTT. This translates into CASTYLGTGTDTQYF.

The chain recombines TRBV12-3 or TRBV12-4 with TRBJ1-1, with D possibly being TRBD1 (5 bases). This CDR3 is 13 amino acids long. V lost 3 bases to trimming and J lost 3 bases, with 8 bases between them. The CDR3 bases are TGTGCCAGCAGTTTCGTCAGGGACACTGAAGCTTTCTTT. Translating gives CASSFVRDTEAFF.

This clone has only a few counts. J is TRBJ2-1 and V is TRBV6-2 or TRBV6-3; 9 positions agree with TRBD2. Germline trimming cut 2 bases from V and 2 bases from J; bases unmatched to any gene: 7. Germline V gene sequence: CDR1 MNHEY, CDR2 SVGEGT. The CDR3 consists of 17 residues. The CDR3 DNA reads TGTGCCAGCAGTTACCCCTTGGCGGGAGGGCCCTACAATGAGCAGTTCTTC. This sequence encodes CASSYPLAGGPYNEQFF.

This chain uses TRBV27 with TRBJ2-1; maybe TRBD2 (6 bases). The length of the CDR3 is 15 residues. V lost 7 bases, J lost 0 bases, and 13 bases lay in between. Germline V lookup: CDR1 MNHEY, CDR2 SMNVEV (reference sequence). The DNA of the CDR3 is TGTGCCAGCAAAAATCCGGGAGCCTCCTACAATGAGCAGTTCTTC. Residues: CASKNPGASYNEQFF.

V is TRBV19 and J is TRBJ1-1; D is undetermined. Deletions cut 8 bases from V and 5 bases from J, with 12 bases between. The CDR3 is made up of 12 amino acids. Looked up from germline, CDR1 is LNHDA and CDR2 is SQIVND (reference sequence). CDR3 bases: TGTGCCAGTGGGCCATCTCGAACTGAAGCTTTCTTT. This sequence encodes CASGPSRTEAFF.

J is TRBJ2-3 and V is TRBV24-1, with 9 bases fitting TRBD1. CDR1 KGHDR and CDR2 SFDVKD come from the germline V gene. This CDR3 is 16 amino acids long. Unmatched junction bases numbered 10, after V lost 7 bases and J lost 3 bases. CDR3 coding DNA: TGTGCCACCAGCAAACCGGGACAGGGTATTACAGATACGCAGTATTTT. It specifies CATSKPGQGITDTQYF.

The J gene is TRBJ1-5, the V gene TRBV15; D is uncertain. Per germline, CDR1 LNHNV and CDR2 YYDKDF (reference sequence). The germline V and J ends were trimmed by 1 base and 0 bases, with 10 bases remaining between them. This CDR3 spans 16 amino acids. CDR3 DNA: TGTGCCACCAGCAGAGTCACTGATTCTAGCAATCAGCCCCAGCATTTT. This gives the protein CATSRVTDSSNQPQHF.

The CDR3 loop reads CASSQGLAGGARYF. CDR3 nucleotides: TGTGCCAGCAGCCAAGGACTAGCGGGAGGGGCCCGGTACTTC. V usage is TRBV3-1 (or the pseudogene TRBV3-2) and J usage is TRBJ2-5, with 14 bases fitting TRBD2. Germline-derived CDR1 and CDR2 are LGHDT and YNNKEL (reference sequence). The CDR3 has 14 amino acids. The V and J ends lost 1 base and 13 bases, in that order; junction bases with no gene match: 5.

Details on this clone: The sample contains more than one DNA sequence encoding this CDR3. The CDR3 region has the DNA TGTGCCAGCAGTGTCAGCGGGGGCAATCAGCCCCAGCATTTT. It translates to CASSVSGGNQPQHF. This chain joins TRBV2 and TRBJ1-5; D uncertain. Trimming took 4 bases from V and 2 from J, leaving 9 bases between them. CDR1 SNHLY and CDR2 FYNNEI come from the germline V gene. The CDR3 is 14 amino acids.

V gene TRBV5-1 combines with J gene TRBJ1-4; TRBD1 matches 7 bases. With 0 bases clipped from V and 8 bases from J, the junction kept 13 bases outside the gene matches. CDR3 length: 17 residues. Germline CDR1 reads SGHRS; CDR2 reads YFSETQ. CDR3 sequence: CASSLGSGQGDVEKLFF. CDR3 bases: TGCGCCAGCAGCTTGGGGAGCGGGCAGGGGGACGTCGAAAAACTGTTTTTT.

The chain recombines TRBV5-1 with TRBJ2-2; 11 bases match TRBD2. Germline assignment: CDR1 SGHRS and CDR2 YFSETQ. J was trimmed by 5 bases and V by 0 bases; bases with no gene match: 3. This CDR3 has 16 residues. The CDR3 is CASSLESSGGTGELFF. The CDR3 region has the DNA TGCGCCAGCAGCTTGGAGTCTAGCGGGGGGACCGGGGAGCTGTTTTTT.

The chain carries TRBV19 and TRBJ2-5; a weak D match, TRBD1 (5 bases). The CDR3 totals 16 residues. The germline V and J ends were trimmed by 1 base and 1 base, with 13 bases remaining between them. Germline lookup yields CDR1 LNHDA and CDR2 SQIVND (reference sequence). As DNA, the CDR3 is TGTGCCAGTAGTATAGGGACATCCGAACTCCAAGAGACCCAGTACTTC. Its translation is CASSIGTSELQETQYF.